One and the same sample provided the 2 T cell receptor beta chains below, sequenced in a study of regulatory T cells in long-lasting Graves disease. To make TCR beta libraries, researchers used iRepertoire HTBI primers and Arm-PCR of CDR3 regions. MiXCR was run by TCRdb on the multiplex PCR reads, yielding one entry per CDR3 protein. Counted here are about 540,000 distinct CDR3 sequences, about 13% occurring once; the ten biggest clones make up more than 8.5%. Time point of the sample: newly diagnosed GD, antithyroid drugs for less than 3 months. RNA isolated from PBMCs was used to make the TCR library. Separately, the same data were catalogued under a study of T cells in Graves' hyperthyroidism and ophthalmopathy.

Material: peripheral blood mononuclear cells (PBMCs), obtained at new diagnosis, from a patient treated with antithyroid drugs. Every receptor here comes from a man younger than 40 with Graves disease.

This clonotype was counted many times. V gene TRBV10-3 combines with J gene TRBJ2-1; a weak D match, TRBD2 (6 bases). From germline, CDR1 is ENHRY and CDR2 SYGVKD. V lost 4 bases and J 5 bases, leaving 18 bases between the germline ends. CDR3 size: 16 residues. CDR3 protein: CAISGNRGTSNNEQFF. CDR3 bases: TGTGCCATCAGTGGGAACCGGGGGACCAGCAACAATGAGCAGTTCTTC.

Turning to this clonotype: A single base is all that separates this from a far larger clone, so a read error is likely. DNA of the CDR3: TGTGCCAGCAGCACCGGGACAGGGTTCTCCGAGCAGTTCTTC. It encodes CASSTGTGFSEQFF. This chain uses TRBV2 with TRBJ2-1; 9 bases are a match to TRBD1. After removal of 6 bases from V and 10 bases from J, the junction contained 10 bases not matched to a gene. The germline CDR1 and CDR2 sequences are SNHLY and FYNNEI. This CDR3 spans 14 amino acids.